The clone carrying this T cell receptor (beta chain) was counted a few times. This record belongs to a study of radiation and T cells in renal cell carcinoma. Time point here: blood 2 weeks post-SBRT. Treatment specified: 15 Gy SBRT to primary tumor, nephrectomy 4 weeks later. Radiation-treated patients gave blood at baseline, week 2 and week 4. Method: immunoSEQ multiplex PCR; TCRdb's copy keeps in-frame clones and lacks some. The repertoire includes 100,000 to 150,000 clones, around 81% of them detected once, and 5% to 6.5% sits in the top ten. CDR1 is LNHNV, CDR2 YYDKDF, per germline (reference sequence). V gave up 0 bases and J gave up 9 bases, with 14 bases separating them. This CDR3 has 14 residues.

The clonotype was recovered from a man in his fifties or sixties with renal cell carcinoma. This rearrangement joins TRBV15 to TRBJ1-1; D not certain. Sequencing used blood, obtained from a patient whose treatment included radiotherapy and nephrectomy. DNA for the CDR3: TGTGCCACCAGCAGAGACCGATCGTCCGGGAAAGCTTTCTTT. It is translated as CATSRDRSSGKAFF.